Each of the 9 T cell receptor beta chains below was sequenced from the same sample in a study of Ad26.COV2.S vaccination and SARS-CoV-2 variants. Only in-frame clones appear in the TCRdb table, and some are missing; sequencing was by immunoSEQ multiplex PCR. The sample shows about 320,000 clones, about 82% of them seen only once. Documented treatment: roughly 20 received Ad26.COV2.S at low or high dose, single or two shots; five or six received placebo; per-sample allocation not given. Sampling was done on day 63 after the first vaccine or placebo injection. The sample here was peripheral blood, taken in a trial of Ad26.COV2.S vaccine versus placebo. The receptor source for this set is a person between 18 and 65 years old who received the Ad26.COV2.S COVID-19 vaccine or a placebo.

Note on this clone: The same CDR3 arises from other DNA sequences in this sample as well. V usage is TRBV7-8 and J usage is TRBJ1-3, with a possible D match to TRBD1 (6 bases). From germline, CDR1 is SGHVS and CDR2 FQNEAQ. The CDR3 has 14 residues. The V end lost 0 bases, the J end lost 3 bases, and 6 bases lay between the germline ends. The CDR3 nucleotides read TGTGCCAGCAGCTTAGCAGGGGGTGGAAACACCATATATTTT. Amino acid sequence: CASSLAGGGNTIYF.

The chain employs TRBV10-3 and TRBJ1-1; the D gene is possibly TRBD1 (6 bases). Germline values: CDR1 ENHRY, CDR2 SYGVKD. The CDR3 consists of 15 residues. Trimming removed 3 bases from V and 10 bases from J, with 21 bases in between. CDR3: CAISDPRTANARAFF. The CDR3 DNA sequence: TGTGCCATCAGTGATCCTAGGACAGCAAACGCGCGAGCTTTCTTT.

The genes are TRBV21-1 and TRBJ2-1; the D call in the table, TRBD1, was not verified against the DNA. TRBV21-1 is described as a pseudogene. This CDR3 is built from 20 residues. CDR3 residues: CASSKGDRGRREAPSNEQFF. The CDR3 DNA reads as TGTGCCAGCAGCAAAGGGGACAGGGGGCGCCGAGAGGCTCCGAGCAACGAGCAGTTCTTC.

The chain couples TRBV5-1 to TRBJ2-1; the D is unclear. Germline CDR1 is SGHRS and CDR2 is YFSETQ. With 5 bases removed from V and 5 bases from J, the gap between germline ends came to 14 bases. The CDR3 extends over 14 amino acids. The CDR3 loop is CASSLASANNEQFF. The CDR3 region has the DNA TGCGCCAGCAGTTTAGCAAGCGCCAACAATGAGCAGTTCTTC. Filled out from reference TRBV5-1 and TRBJ2-1, the complete variable domain reads KAGVTQTPRYLIKTRGQQVTLSCSPISGHRSVSWYQQTPGQGLQFLFEYFSETQRNKGNFPGRFSGRQFSNSRSEMNVSTLELGDSALYLCASSLASANNEQFFGPGTRLTVL.

The chain links TRBV7-2 to TRBJ2-3; D may be TRBD2 (5 bases). CDR3 length equals 15 residues. From germline, CDR1 is SGHTA and CDR2 FQGNSA. Between the trimmed V and J ends, which lost 1 base and 0 bases, there was a span of 8 bases. This chain's CDR3 is CASSLDGVSTDTQYF. In DNA form, the CDR3 reads TGTGCCAGCAGCTTAGACGGGGTTAGCACAGATACGCAGTATTTT.

The V and J genes are TRBV29-1 and TRBJ2-1, with D unclear. Germline CDR1 is SQVTM and CDR2 is ANQGSEA. V dropped 5 bases and J dropped 3 bases, with 11 bases sitting between them. The CDR3 consists of 13 residues. The CDR3, as DNA: TGCAGCGTTCGCACCCCCGACTACAATGAGCAGTTCTTC. It yields the protein CSVRTPDYNEQFF.

The chain links TRBV4-1 to TRBJ1-1; D is possibly TRBD1 (6 bases). The length of the CDR3 is 16 residues. CDR1 MGHRA and CDR2 YSYEKL come from the germline V gene. Trimming removed 3 bases from V and 1 base from J, with 15 bases in between. Here the CDR3 DNA reads TGCGCCAGCAGCCATATCAGGGGCAGTGGGAACACTGAAGCTTTCTTT. This codes for CASSHIRGSGNTEAFF.

The chain has TRBV9 and TRBJ1-3; D call uncertain. The germline gives CDR1 SGDLS, CDR2 YYNGEE. The CDR3 is 17 amino acids. V was shortened by 0 bases and J by 2 bases, with 15 bases between the two germline ends. CDR3 amino acids: CASSVAQWHGAGNTIYF. The CDR3 nucleotides read TGTGCCAGCAGCGTAGCTCAGTGGCACGGGGCTGGAAACACCATATATTTT.

The V and J genes are TRBV5-1 and TRBJ1-2; TRBD1 is a possible D gene (6 bases). The CDR3 consists of 15 residues. V lost 4 bases, J lost 2 bases, and 15 bases lay in between. Germline lookup yields CDR1 SGHRS and CDR2 YFSETQ. This CDR3 is CASSPSGQTNYGYTF. DNA for the CDR3: TGCGCCAGCAGCCCATCAGGACAGACGAACTATGGCTACACCTTC.